The T cell receptor (beta chain) under discussion was sequenced for a study of shared clonotypes between healthy human individuals. Study context: The donor group consisted of two women and a few men, aged 18 to 49.

Unsorted PBMC samples were amplified in replicate PCRs containing roughly 290 ng DNA, roughly 30,000 T cell genomes. On ten immunoSEQ deep assay plates, unsorted PBMC DNA was sequenced. Only in-frame clones appear in the TCRdb table, and some are missing; sequencing was by immunoSEQ multiplex PCR. Here the sample spans about half a million clones, about 84% being singletons. This clone was seen just once. Those who donated were healthy HIV-negative adults, with no recent acute infections or vaccinations reported. V was trimmed by 3 bases and J by 0 bases, leaving 12 bases between them. The germline gives CDR1 LNHDA, CDR2 SQIVND (reference sequence). The CDR3 runs to 15 residues.

The receptor was isolated from a woman between 35 and 50 years old in good health. Some clones in this sample may be carry-over from other donors' samples. Sequencing was performed on PBMCs. The rearrangement joins TRBV19 to TRBJ2-7; TRBD1 or TRBD2 may be the D gene (6 bases each). CDR3 sequence: CASSIGRDISYEQYF. The CDR3 nucleotides are TGTGCCAGTAGTATTGGGCGGGACATCTCCTACGAGCAGTACTTC. Combining the CDR3 with reference TRBV19 and TRBJ2-7 gives the whole variable domain DGGITQSPKYLFRKEGQNVTLSCEQNLNHDAMYWYRQDPGQGLRLIYYSQIVNDFQKGDIAEGYSVSREKKESFPLTVTSAQKNPTAFYLCASSIGRDISYEQYFGPGTRLTVT.